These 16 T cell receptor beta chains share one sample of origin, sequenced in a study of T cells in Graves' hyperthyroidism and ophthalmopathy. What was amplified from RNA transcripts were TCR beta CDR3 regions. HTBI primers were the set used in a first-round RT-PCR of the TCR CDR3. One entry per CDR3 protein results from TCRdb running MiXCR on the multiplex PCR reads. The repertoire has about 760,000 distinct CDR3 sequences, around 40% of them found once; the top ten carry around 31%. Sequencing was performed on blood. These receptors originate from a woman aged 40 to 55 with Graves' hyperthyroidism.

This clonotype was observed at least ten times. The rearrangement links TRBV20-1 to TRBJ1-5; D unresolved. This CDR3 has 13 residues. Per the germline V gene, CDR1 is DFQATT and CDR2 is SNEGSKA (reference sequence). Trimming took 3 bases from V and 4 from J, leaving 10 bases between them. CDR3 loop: CSASGPSNQPQHF. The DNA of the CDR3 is TGCAGTGCTAGTGGCCCCTCTAATCAGCCCCAGCATTTT.

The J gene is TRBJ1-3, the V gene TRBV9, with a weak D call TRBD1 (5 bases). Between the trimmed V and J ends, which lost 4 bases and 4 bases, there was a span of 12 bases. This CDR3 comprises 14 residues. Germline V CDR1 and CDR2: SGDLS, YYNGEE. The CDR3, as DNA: TGTGCCAGCAGCCAATCCGGGGCAGGAAACACCATATATTTT. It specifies CASSQSGAGNTIYF.

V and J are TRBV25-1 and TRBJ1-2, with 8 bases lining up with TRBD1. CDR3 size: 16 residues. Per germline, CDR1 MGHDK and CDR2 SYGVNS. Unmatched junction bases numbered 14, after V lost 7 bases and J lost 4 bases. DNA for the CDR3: TGTGCCAGCAACACTCCGGGGCAGGGGGCCGTCTATGGCTACACCTTC. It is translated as CASNTPGQGAVYGYTF.

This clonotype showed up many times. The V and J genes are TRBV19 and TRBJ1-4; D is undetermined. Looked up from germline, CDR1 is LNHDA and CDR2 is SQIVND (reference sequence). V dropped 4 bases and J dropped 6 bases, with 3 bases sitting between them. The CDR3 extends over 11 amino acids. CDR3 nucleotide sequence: TGTGCCAGTAGTACTTATGAAAAACTGTTTTTT. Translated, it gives CASSTYEKLFF.

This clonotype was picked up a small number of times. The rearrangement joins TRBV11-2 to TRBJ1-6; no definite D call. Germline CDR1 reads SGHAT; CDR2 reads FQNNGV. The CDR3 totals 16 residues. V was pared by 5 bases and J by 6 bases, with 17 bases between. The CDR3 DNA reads TGTGCCAGCAGCCCACAGACGGCCAGCCGTAATTCACCCCTCCACTTT. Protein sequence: CASSPQTASRNSPLHF.

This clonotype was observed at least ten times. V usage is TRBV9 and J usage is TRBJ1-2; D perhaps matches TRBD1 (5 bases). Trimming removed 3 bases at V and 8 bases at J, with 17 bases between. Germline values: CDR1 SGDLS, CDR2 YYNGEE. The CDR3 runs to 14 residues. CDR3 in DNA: TGTGCCAGCAGCGAAGCGCCAGGGATTCCAGGCTACACCTTC. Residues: CASSEAPGIPGYTF. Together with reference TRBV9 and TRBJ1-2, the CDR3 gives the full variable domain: DSGVTQTPKHLITATGQRVTLRCSPRSGDLSVYWYQQSLDQGLQFLIQYYNGEERAKGNILERFSAQQFPDLHSELNLSSLELGDSALYFCASSEAPGIPGYTFGSGTRLTVV.

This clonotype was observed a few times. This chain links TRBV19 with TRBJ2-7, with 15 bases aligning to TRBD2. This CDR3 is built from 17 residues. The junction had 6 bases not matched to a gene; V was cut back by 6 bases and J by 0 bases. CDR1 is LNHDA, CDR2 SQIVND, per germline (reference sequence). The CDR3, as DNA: TGTGCCAGTAGCCCGGGACTAGCGGGGGGACGCTCCTACGAGCAGTACTTC. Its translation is CASSPGLAGGRSYEQYF.

The CDR3 DNA follows: TGTGCCAGCAGTTACTCCCGACAGGGTGACGAGCGTCCGAGCAATCAGCCCCAGCATTTT. This gives the protein CASSYSRQGDERPSNQPQHF. The rearrangement links TRBV6-6 to TRBJ1-5; 7 nucleotides match TRBD1. This CDR3 has 20 amino acids. From germline, CDR1 is MNHNY and CDR2 SVGAGI (reference sequence). V dropped 0 bases and J dropped 1; count of bases not matched to a gene: 15.

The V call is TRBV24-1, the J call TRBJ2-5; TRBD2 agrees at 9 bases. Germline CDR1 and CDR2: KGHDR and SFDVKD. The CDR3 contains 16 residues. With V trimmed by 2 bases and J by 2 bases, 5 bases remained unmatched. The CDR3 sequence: CATSDSSGRLQETQYF. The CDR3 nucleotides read TGTGCCACCAGTGATTCCAGCGGGAGGCTTCAAGAGACCCAGTACTTC.

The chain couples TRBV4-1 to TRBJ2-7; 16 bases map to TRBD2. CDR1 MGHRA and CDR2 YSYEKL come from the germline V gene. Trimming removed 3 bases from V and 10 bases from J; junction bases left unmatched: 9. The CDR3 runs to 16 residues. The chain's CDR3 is CASSQAGLAGGPLQYF. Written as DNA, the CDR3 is TGCGCCAGCAGCCAGGCGGGACTAGCGGGAGGGCCCCTCCAGTACTTC.

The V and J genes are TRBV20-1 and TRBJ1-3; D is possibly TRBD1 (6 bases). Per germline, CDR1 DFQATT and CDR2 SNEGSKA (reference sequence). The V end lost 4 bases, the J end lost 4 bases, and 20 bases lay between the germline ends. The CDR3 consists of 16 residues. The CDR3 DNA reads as TGCAGTGCTAACTCTCCAATGACAGGCTTCGGAAACACCATATATTTT. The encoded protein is CSANSPMTGFGNTIYF.

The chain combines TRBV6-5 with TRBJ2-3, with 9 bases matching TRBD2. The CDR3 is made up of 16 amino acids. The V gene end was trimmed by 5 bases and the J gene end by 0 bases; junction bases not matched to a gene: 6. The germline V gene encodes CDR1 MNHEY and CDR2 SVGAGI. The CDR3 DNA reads TGTGCCAGCAGTCCAGTAGCGGGGGCGAGCACAGATACGCAGTATTTT. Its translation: CASSPVAGASTDTQYF.

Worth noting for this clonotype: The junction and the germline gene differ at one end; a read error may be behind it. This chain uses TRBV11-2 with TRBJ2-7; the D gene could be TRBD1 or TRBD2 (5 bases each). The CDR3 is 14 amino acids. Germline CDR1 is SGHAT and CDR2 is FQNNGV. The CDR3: CDSSMGPMSYEQYF. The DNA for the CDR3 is TGTGACAGCAGCATGGGACCGATGTCCTACGAGCAGTACTTC.

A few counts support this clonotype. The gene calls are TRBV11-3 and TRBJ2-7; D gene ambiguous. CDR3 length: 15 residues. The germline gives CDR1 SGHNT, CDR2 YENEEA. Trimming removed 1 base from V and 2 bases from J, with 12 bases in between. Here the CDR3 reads CASSLGLGPTYEQYF. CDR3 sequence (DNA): TGTGCCAGCAGCTTAGGACTGGGTCCGACCTACGAGCAGTACTTC.

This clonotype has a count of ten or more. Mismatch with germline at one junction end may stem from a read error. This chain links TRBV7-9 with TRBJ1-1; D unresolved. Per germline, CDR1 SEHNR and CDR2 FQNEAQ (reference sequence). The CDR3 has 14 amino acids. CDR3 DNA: TGTACCAGCAGCTTAGTAGGCGAGAACACTGAAGCTTTCTTT. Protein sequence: CTSSLVGENTEAFF.

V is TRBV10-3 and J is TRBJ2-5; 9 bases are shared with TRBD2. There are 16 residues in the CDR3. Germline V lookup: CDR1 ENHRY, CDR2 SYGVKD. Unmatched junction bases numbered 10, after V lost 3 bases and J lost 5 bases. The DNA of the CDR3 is TGTGCCATCAGTGATTTTGGACTAGCGACGGCGGAGACCCAGTACTTC. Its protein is CAISDFGLATAETQYF.